One TCR beta chain is described in this entry. Its target is unknown. The sample belongs to a study of cytomegalovirus exposure and HLA in healthy donors. Overall study results and limits: The study flagged fewer than 200 TCR beta chains as cytomegalovirus-associated.

The PCR contained 60 Vbeta and 13 Jbeta primers. The data were produced by immunoSEQ multiplex PCR, yet TCRdb's version contains in-frame clones alone and is incomplete. This sample has roughly 150,000 clones, with approximately 84% found just once. V shed 4 bases and J 8 bases; nucleotides not matched to a gene: 3. Germline V gene lookup returns CDR1 SGHTA and CDR2 FQGNSA. The CDR3 is 13 amino acids. This clonotype was obtained from a woman under 30 in good health and CMV-seronegative. The V gene is TRBV7-2, the J gene TRBJ2-2; 8 bases are shared with TRBD2. The specimen was PBMCs. DNA of the CDR3: TGTGCCAGCAGCTCTGCGGGAGGTGGGGAGCTGTTTTTT. This gives the protein CASSSAGGGELFF. The whole variable domain, filled in from reference TRBV7-2 and TRBJ2-2, reads GAGVSQSPSNKVTEKGKDVELRCDPISGHTALYWYRQSLGQGLEFLIYFQGNSAPDKSGLPSDRFSAERTGGSVSTLTIQRTQQEDSAVYLCASSSAGGGELFFGEGSRLTVL.